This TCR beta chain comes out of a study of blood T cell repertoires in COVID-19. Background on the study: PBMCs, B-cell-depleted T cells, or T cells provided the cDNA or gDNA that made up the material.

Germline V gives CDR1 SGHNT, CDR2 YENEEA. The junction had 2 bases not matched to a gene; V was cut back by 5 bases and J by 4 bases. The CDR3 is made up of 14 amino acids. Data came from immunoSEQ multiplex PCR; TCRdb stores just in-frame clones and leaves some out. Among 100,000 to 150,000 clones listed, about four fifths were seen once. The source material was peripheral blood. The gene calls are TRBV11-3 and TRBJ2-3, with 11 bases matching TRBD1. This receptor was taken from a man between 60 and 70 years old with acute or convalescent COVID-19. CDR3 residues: CASSRDRGADTQYF. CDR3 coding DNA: TGTGCCAGCAGCCGGGACAGGGGGGCAGATACGCAGTATTTT.